This T cell receptor beta chain was profiled in a study of T cell responses to AZD1222 COVID-19 vaccine. Germline values: CDR1 LGHDT, CDR2 YNNKEL (reference sequence). The CDR3 runs to 16 residues. The V end lost 0 bases, the J end lost 0 bases, and 9 bases lay between the germline ends. Study-wide points: Donors were chiefly white British, with a greater number of females, and clonal diversity was perhaps underestimated.

The assay was immunoSEQ multiplex PCR, and TCRdb's table has in-frame clones only and misses some. The sample records about 140,000 clones, about 90% being singletons. Worth noting for this clone: Its antigen is unidentified.

The gene calls are TRBV3-1 (or the pseudogene TRBV3-2) and TRBJ1-3; D remains ambiguous. The receptor was isolated from an adult in good health. The specimen comprised peripheral blood, sampled on day 0 of AZD1222 vaccination. The CDR3 DNA follows: TGTGCCAGCAGCCAAGAACGGCTGATCTCTGGAAACACCATATATTTT. Residues: CASSQERLISGNTIYF.